This TCR beta chain was identified during a study of T-cell reconstitution after alpha-beta-depleted transplantation in children. Trimming removed 6 bases from V and 2 bases from J; junction bases left unmatched: 9. CDR3 length: 14 residues. Germline V gene data show CDR1 as SQVTM and CDR2 as ANQGSEA. Unique molecular identifiers featured in how the TCRbeta library was prepared. TCRdb analysed the PCR reads with MiXCR anew, one entry per CDR3 protein. The data hold around 670,000 distinct CDR3 sequences, with less than 15% observed a single time. Specimen: PBMCs, collected before TCRalphabeta/CD19-depleted stem cell transplant. This clonotype was obtained from a girl aged 2-10 years with congenital amegakaryocytic thrombocytopenia, due to receive a stem cell transplant. This rearrangement joins TRBV29-1 to TRBJ2-5, with 7 positions matching TRBD2. In DNA form, the CDR3 reads TGCAGCGTGAAGCTAGCGGCCGGACAAGAGACCCAGTACTTC. It translates to CSVKLAAGQETQYF. The whole variable domain, remainder taken from reference TRBV29-1 and TRBJ2-5, is SAVISQKPSRDICQRGTSLTIQCQVDSQVTMMFWYRQQPGQSLTLIATANQGSEATYESGFVIDKFPISRPNLTFSTLTVSNMSPEDSSIYLCSVKLAAGQETQYFGPGTRLLVL.